This entry lists 6 T cell receptor beta chains sequenced from one sample in a study of T cell clones after liver transplantation (dated by TCRdb to 2018 to 2020). Libraries were prepared through the immunoSEQ multiplex PCR assay. The table comes from immuneACCESS by way of TCRdb, which keeps in-frame sequences with V and J called. Part of the clones is missing from these tables; in studies checked, under half for an unresolved V gene and the rest for unknown reasons. This sample lists 60,000 or so clones; roughly 71% were detected once. The ten largest clones capture around 9.1% of the sample. The sample consisted of CD4+ T cells from blood, taken at the 22-month timepoint. Every receptor here comes from a human patient who received a liver transplant. After a transplant, not all T cells may be the patient's own; some may come from the graft donor.

This rearrangement joins TRBV6-6 to TRBJ1-2; no definite D call. The germline CDR1 and CDR2 sequences are MNHNY and SVGAGI (reference sequence). CDR3 length equals 12 residues. The germline V and J ends were trimmed by 5 bases and 7 bases, with 11 bases remaining between them. The DNA of the CDR3 is TGTGCCAGCAGTCCTTCGAATTCTGGCTACACCTTC. Its protein product is CASSPSNSGYTF.

The J gene is TRBJ2-7, the V gene TRBV5-6; D possibly corresponds to TRBD1 (6 bases). CDR3 size: 15 residues. Germline values: CDR1 SGHDT, CDR2 YYEEEE. Between the trimmed V and J ends, which lost 4 bases and 0 bases, there was a span of 14 bases. This CDR3 is CASSKDSSSSYEQYF. The CDR3 DNA is TGTGCCAGCAGCAAGGACAGTTCGAGCTCCTACGAGCAGTACTTC.

The rearrangement joins TRBV10-2 to TRBJ2-2, with a tentative D call TRBD1 (5 bases). The V gene's germline CDR1 is WSHSY and CDR2 SAAADI. Trimming took off 5 bases at V and 0 bases at J, with 10 bases between the two ends. This CDR3 spans 15 amino acids. The CDR3 coding sequence is TGCGCCAGCAGTCCGGACACCACGAACACCGGGGAGCTGTTTTTT. Translation: CASSPDTTNTGELFF.

The genes are TRBV7-8 and TRBJ2-1; tentatively, D is TRBD2 (6 bases). This CDR3 spans 16 amino acids. V lost 2 bases, J lost 1 base, and 12 bases lay in between. CDR1 SGHVS and CDR2 FQNEAQ come from the germline V gene. This CDR3 is CASSLHSGESYNEQFF. Here the CDR3 DNA reads TGTGCCAGCAGCTTACACTCGGGGGAATCCTACAATGAGCAGTTCTTC.

The chain combines TRBV5-1 with TRBJ2-3; 9 nucleotides line up with TRBD2. Germline assignment: CDR1 SGHRS and CDR2 YFSETQ. The CDR3 runs to 17 residues. With 0 bases clipped from V and 4 bases from J, the junction kept 9 bases outside the gene matches. The CDR3 loop is CASSLAGGSGGSDTQYF. In nucleotides, the CDR3 is TGCGCCAGCAGCTTGGCCGGTGGTAGCGGGGGCTCAGATACGCAGTATTTT.

V is TRBV10-1 and J is TRBJ2-3, with 8 bases that match TRBD1. Germline trimming cut 0 bases from V and 5 bases from J; bases unmatched to any gene: 4. Germline CDR1 is WNHNN and CDR2 is SYGVQD (reference sequence). The CDR3 is made up of 15 amino acids. CDR3 region: CASSESPGGIDTQYF. The CDR3 nucleotides are TGCGCCAGCAGTGAGTCTCCAGGGGGCATAGATACGCAGTATTTT.